A single sample gave rise to the 27 T cell receptor beta chains below, sequenced in a study of OX40 agonist ivuxolimab in advanced cancers. This table comes from immunoSEQ multiplex PCR, and its TCRdb copy is limited to in-frame clones, with some not included. The sample lists some 57,000 clones; 85% to 90% were seen once. Sequenced here: CD4+ or CD8+ T cells sorted from blood, sampled in a trial of the OX40 agonist ivuxolimab. These receptors all stem from an adult with an advanced solid tumor such as melanoma, head and neck, liver or kidney cancer.

V gene TRBV27 combines with J gene TRBJ2-7, with 7 bases matching TRBD1. Unmatched junction bases numbered 7, after V lost 0 bases and J lost 2 bases. CDR3 size: 16 residues. CDR1 is MNHEY and CDR2 is SMNVEV in the germline V gene (reference sequence). CDR3 sequence reads: CASSLSGTALAYEQYF. The CDR3 bases are TGTGCCAGCAGTTTATCAGGGACAGCTCTTGCCTACGAGCAGTACTTC.

The rearrangement links TRBV4-2 to TRBJ2-7; 10 bases are a match to TRBD2. The CDR3 totals 16 residues. Germline CDR1 and CDR2: LGHNA and YNFKEQ. The ends lost 0 bases at V and 1 base at J; junction bases unmatched: 3. The CDR3: CASSQDTSGTSYEQYF. CDR3 DNA sequence: TGTGCCAGCAGCCAAGACACTAGCGGGACTTCCTACGAGCAGTACTTC.

The table lists this clone with a count of one. The rearrangement uses TRBV5-1 and TRBJ1-1; D ambiguous. CDR3 size: 16 residues. V lost 1 base to trimming and J lost 0 bases, with 13 bases between them. Germline-derived CDR1 and CDR2 are SGHRS and YFSETQ. CDR3 region: CASSLSAGIMNTEAFF. In nucleotides, the CDR3 is TGCGCCAGCAGCTTGTCGGCCGGGATCATGAACACTGAAGCTTTCTTT. Full variable domain (rest looked up from reference TRBV5-1 and TRBJ1-1): KAGVTQTPRYLIKTRGQQVTLSCSPISGHRSVSWYQQTPGQGLQFLFEYFSETQRNKGNFPGRFSGRQFSNSRSEMNVSTLELGDSALYLCASSLSAGIMNTEAFFGQGTRLTVV.

This chain uses TRBV27 with TRBJ2-6, with D perhaps TRBD1 or TRBD2 (5 bases each). CDR1 and CDR2 from the germline V gene are MNHEY and SMNVEV (reference sequence). V was pared by 9 bases and J by 2 bases, with 26 bases between. The CDR3 loop spans 19 amino acids. CDR3 loop: CASTTFRDHSGPGANVLTF. The CDR3, as DNA: TGTGCCAGTACGACTTTTCGAGACCACTCGGGACCTGGGGCCAACGTCCTGACTTTC.

The table lists this clone with a count of one. The J gene is TRBJ2-7, the V gene TRBV11-2; unclear D gene. Germline-derived CDR1 and CDR2 are SGHAT and FQNNGV. V lost 3 bases to trimming and J lost 0 bases, with 15 bases between them. The CDR3 contains 16 residues. CDR3 loop: CASSFHPTLSSYEQYF. CDR3 DNA sequence: TGTGCCAGCAGCTTCCATCCGACCCTGAGCTCCTACGAGCAGTACTTC. Using reference TRBV11-2 and TRBJ2-7 for the parts outside the CDR3, the full variable domain is EAGVAQSPRYKIIEKRQSVAFWCNPISGHATLYWYQQILGQGPKLLIQFQNNGVVDDSQLPKDRFSAERLKGVDSTLKIQPAKLEDSAVYLCASSFHPTLSSYEQYFGPGTRLTVT.

The genes are TRBV6-5 and TRBJ1-4, with 9 bases identical to TRBD1. The CDR3 extends over 16 amino acids. Germline CDR1 reads MNHEY; CDR2 reads SVGAGI. The V segment lost 2 bases and the J segment 9 bases; nucleotides outside the gene matches: 10. The CDR3 here is CASSYRGTGKAKKLFF. The CDR3 region has the DNA TGTGCCAGCAGTTACCGAGGGACAGGGAAGGCAAAAAAACTGTTTTTT.

In its sample, this clone was seen a few times. V is TRBV7-3 and J is TRBJ2-1, with 9 positions matching TRBD2. CDR3 size: 17 residues. V dropped 2 bases and J dropped 4; count of bases not matched to a gene: 9. Germline CDR1 reads SGHTA; CDR2 reads FQGTGA. The CDR3 loop reads CASSLSGGLAAYNEQFF. As DNA, the CDR3 is TGTGCCAGCAGCTTATCAGGGGGACTAGCAGCTTACAATGAGCAGTTCTTC.

V usage is TRBV5-6 and J usage is TRBJ1-2, with D possibly matching TRBD1 (6 bases). From germline, CDR1 is SGHDT and CDR2 YYEEEE. V lost 1 base, J lost 8 bases, and 6 bases lay in between. The CDR3 is 11 residues long. The chain's CDR3 is CASSLRGGYTF. CDR3 sequence (DNA): TGTGCCAGCAGCTTGAGGGGGGGCTACACCTTC.

The rearrangement joins TRBV19 to TRBJ2-7; TRBD2 matches 13 bases. V was pared by 9 bases and J by 4 bases, with 6 bases of the junction left unmatched. CDR3 size: 14 residues. Germline CDR1 LNHDA, CDR2 SQIVND (reference sequence). The CDR3 DNA follows: TGTGCCAGCGCTAGGACTAGCGGGAGTTACGAGCAGTACTTC. It codes for CASARTSGSYEQYF.

The V call is TRBV10-3, the J call TRBJ2-5, with D possibly TRBD2 on 6 matching bases. Trimming left V 6 bases short and J 5 bases short, with 13 bases between. Germline CDR1 reads ENHRY; CDR2 reads SYGVKD. The CDR3 extends over 13 amino acids. The CDR3 DNA is TGTGCCATCAGCCAAGGAGGAGGGGAGACCCAGTACTTC. It is translated as CAISQGGGETQYF.

This sequence joins TRBV10-2 and TRBJ2-1; D possibly matches TRBD1 or TRBD2 (6 bases each). Germline lookup yields CDR1 WSHSY and CDR2 SAAADI. The CDR3 is made up of 17 amino acids. The V end lost 3 bases, the J end lost 6 bases, and 21 bases lay between the germline ends. The CDR3 reads CASSDPTGRLGGNEQFF. For the CDR3, the DNA is TGCGCCAGCAGTGACCCCACAGGGCGACTAGGCGGCAATGAGCAGTTCTTC.

The V call is TRBV5-5, the J call TRBJ1-2; D uncertain. V shed 2 bases and J shed 6 bases, with 20 bases lying between them. CDR3 size: 16 residues. CDR1 is SGHKS and CDR2 is YYEKEE in the germline V gene (reference sequence). The DNA for the CDR3 is TGTGCCAGCAGCTTTAGTTTGGCAGGACCCCTTGATGGCTACACCTTC. Amino acid sequence: CASSFSLAGPLDGYTF.

V is TRBV19 and J is TRBJ1-5, with TRBD1 matching over 10 bases. The CDR3 runs to 15 residues. Germline trimming cut 7 bases from V and 9 bases from J; bases unmatched to any gene: 12. Germline assignment: CDR1 LNHDA and CDR2 SQIVND (reference sequence). CDR3 nucleotide sequence: TGTGCCAGTAATACCGGGACAGGGGTATCGCGGCCCCAGCATTTT. Translated, it gives CASNTGTGVSRPQHF. The full variable domain, in which reference TRBV19 and TRBJ1-5 provide the parts outside the CDR3, is DGGITQSPKYLFRKEGQNVTLSCEQNLNHDAMYWYRQDPGQGLRLIYYSQIVNDFQKGDIAEGYSVSREKKESFPLTVTSAQKNPTAFYLCASNTGTGVSRPQHFGDGTRLSIL.

This clone has a handful of counts. V and J are TRBV27 and TRBJ1-4; 11 bases map to TRBD1. Germline trimming cut 6 bases from V and 8 bases from J; bases unmatched to any gene: 5. The CDR3 sequence is 14 residues long. The germline V gene has CDR1 MNHEY and CDR2 SMNVEV (reference sequence). The CDR3 DNA sequence: TGTGCCAGCAGAGGACAGGGGGCTGGAGAAAAACTGTTTTTT. Translated: CASRGQGAGEKLFF.

This chain connects TRBV28 to TRBJ2-7; a possible D gene is TRBD2 (6 bases). Germline V CDR1 and CDR2: MDHEN, SYDVKM. V lost 6 bases and J 3 bases, leaving 18 bases between the germline ends. The CDR3 contains 15 residues. The CDR3 loop is CASSPPRGSNYEQYF. The CDR3 coding sequence is TGTGCCAGCAGCCCGCCCCGGGGGTCTAACTACGAGCAGTACTTC.

The chain has TRBV7-8 and TRBJ1-5, with 8 bases identical to TRBD1. This CDR3 is built from 14 residues. With V trimmed by 5 bases and J by 11 bases, 11 bases remained unmatched. The germline V gene has CDR1 SGHVS and CDR2 FQNEAQ. The CDR3 bases are TGTGCCAGCAGCGGGGACAGGTTTCTTCGGACCCAGCATTTT. Amino acids: CASSGDRFLRTQHF. The entire variable domain, with the rest obtained from reference TRBV7-8 and TRBJ1-5, is as follows: GAGVSQSPRYKVAKRGQDVALRCDPISGHVSLFWYQQALGQGPEFLTYFQNEAQLDKSGLPSDRFFAERPEGSVSTLKIQRTQQEDSAVYLCASSGDRFLRTQHFGDGTRLSIL.

CDR3 amino acids: CASSLRREASSYNEQFF. The CDR3 bases are TGTGCCAGCAGCCTTAGACGCGAAGCCAGCTCCTACAATGAGCAGTTCTTC. The chain recombines TRBV7-8 with TRBJ2-1, with D unclear. The length of the CDR3 is 17 residues. The germline V and J ends were trimmed by 5 bases and 0 bases, with 17 bases remaining between them. Germline V CDR1 and CDR2: SGHVS, FQNEAQ.

J is TRBJ1-6 and V is TRBV7-2; weak D call: TRBD1 (6 bases). The CDR3 runs to 14 residues. Trimming cost V 6 bases and J 7 bases, with 13 bases left between them. Germline V lookup: CDR1 SGHTA, CDR2 FQGNSA. DNA of the CDR3: TGTGCCAGCAGGCGGGGGGCGGTAAATTCACCCCTCCACTTT. As protein: CASRRGAVNSPLHF.

This chain uses TRBV5-1 with TRBJ2-2, with D unresolved. V lost 4 bases and J lost 7, with 11 bases in between. Germline V CDR1 and CDR2: SGHRS, YFSETQ. CDR3 length: 13 residues. Written as DNA, the CDR3 is TGCGCCAGCAGCCCCCACCCTGACGGGGAGCTGTTTTTT. Translating it yields CASSPHPDGELFF.

This clone was detected only a few times. The chain recombines TRBV19 with TRBJ2-7; no clear D gene. V was trimmed by 3 bases and J by 5 bases, leaving 8 bases between them. There are 12 residues in the CDR3. The germline V gene has CDR1 LNHDA and CDR2 SQIVND (reference sequence). As DNA, the CDR3 is TGTGCCAGTAGTATTGGGGTCCACGAGCAGTACTTC. This codes for CASSIGVHEQYF.

J is TRBJ2-5 and V is TRBV5-1; maybe TRBD2 (6 bases). The CDR3 extends over 15 amino acids. The V gene lost 6 bases and the J gene lost 1 base, with 16 bases spanning the gap. Germline V CDR1 and CDR2: SGHRS, YFSETQ. CDR3 residues: CASILVPGLQETQYF. For the CDR3, the DNA is TGCGCCAGCATACTAGTACCGGGACTCCAAGAGACCCAGTACTTC.

This clone came up once. The chain carries TRBV29-1 and TRBJ1-4, with TRBD1 as a possible D gene (6 bases). The CDR3 is 12 amino acids. V was shortened by 2 bases and J by 7 bases, with 8 bases between the two germline ends. Germline loops: CDR1 SQVTM, CDR2 ANQGSEA. CDR3 protein: CSVERGSEKLFF. In nucleotides, the CDR3 is TGCAGCGTTGAAAGGGGGTCTGAAAAACTGTTTTTT.

The chain carries TRBV29-1 and TRBJ1-2; D ambiguous. The germline gives CDR1 SQVTM, CDR2 ANQGSEA. Trimming removed 6 bases from V and 3 bases from J, with 20 bases in between. The CDR3 runs to 15 residues. DNA of the CDR3: TGCAGCGTAGAATCACGTGTGGGTAAACACTATGGCTACACCTTC. It codes for CSVESRVGKHYGYTF.

V is TRBV7-9 and J is TRBJ2-1; 7 nucleotides align to TRBD2. Germline CDR1 is SEHNR and CDR2 is FQNEAQ (reference sequence). The CDR3 sequence is 14 residues long. V lost 5 bases to trimming and J lost 9 bases; unmatched junction nucleotides: 10. The CDR3 spells CASSPGGEGGEQFF. For the CDR3, the DNA is TGTGCCAGCAGCCCGGGCGGGGAGGGCGGTGAGCAGTTCTTC. The full variable domain, in which reference TRBV7-9 and TRBJ2-1 provide the parts outside the CDR3, is DTGVSQNPRHKITKRGQNVTFRCDPISEHNRLYWYRQTLGQGPEFLTYFQNEAQLEKSRLLSDRFSAERPKGSFSTLEIQRTEQGDSAMYLCASSPGGEGGEQFFGPGTRLTVL.

V gene TRBV6-1 combines with J gene TRBJ2-5; D remains unclear. Germline V gene data show CDR1 as MNHNS and CDR2 as SASEGT. This CDR3 is 14 amino acids long. V was trimmed by 2 bases and J by 0 bases, leaving 7 bases between them. CDR3 DNA: TGTGCCAGCAGTGAATCCGGCAACCAAGAGACCCAGTACTTC. Protein: CASSESGNQETQYF.

The chain couples TRBV28 to TRBJ2-7; tentatively, D is TRBD2 (5 bases). Trimming stripped 2 bases from V and 7 bases from J, with 15 bases between. Germline V gives CDR1 MDHEN, CDR2 SYDVKM. The CDR3 has 14 amino acids. CDR3 region: CASSLTPMREEQYF. Here the CDR3 DNA reads TGTGCCAGCAGTTTAACCCCCATGAGGGAGGAGCAGTACTTC.

The chain has TRBV5-4 and TRBJ2-2; a possible D gene is TRBD1 (6 bases). This CDR3 has 15 residues. CDR1 SGHNT and CDR2 YYREEE come from the germline V gene (reference sequence). V was clipped by 4 bases and J by 0 bases, with 10 bases between them. CDR3 in amino acids: CASSRQDSNTGELFF. The CDR3 DNA follows: TGTGCCAGCAGCCGACAGGACTCGAACACCGGGGAGCTGTTTTTT.